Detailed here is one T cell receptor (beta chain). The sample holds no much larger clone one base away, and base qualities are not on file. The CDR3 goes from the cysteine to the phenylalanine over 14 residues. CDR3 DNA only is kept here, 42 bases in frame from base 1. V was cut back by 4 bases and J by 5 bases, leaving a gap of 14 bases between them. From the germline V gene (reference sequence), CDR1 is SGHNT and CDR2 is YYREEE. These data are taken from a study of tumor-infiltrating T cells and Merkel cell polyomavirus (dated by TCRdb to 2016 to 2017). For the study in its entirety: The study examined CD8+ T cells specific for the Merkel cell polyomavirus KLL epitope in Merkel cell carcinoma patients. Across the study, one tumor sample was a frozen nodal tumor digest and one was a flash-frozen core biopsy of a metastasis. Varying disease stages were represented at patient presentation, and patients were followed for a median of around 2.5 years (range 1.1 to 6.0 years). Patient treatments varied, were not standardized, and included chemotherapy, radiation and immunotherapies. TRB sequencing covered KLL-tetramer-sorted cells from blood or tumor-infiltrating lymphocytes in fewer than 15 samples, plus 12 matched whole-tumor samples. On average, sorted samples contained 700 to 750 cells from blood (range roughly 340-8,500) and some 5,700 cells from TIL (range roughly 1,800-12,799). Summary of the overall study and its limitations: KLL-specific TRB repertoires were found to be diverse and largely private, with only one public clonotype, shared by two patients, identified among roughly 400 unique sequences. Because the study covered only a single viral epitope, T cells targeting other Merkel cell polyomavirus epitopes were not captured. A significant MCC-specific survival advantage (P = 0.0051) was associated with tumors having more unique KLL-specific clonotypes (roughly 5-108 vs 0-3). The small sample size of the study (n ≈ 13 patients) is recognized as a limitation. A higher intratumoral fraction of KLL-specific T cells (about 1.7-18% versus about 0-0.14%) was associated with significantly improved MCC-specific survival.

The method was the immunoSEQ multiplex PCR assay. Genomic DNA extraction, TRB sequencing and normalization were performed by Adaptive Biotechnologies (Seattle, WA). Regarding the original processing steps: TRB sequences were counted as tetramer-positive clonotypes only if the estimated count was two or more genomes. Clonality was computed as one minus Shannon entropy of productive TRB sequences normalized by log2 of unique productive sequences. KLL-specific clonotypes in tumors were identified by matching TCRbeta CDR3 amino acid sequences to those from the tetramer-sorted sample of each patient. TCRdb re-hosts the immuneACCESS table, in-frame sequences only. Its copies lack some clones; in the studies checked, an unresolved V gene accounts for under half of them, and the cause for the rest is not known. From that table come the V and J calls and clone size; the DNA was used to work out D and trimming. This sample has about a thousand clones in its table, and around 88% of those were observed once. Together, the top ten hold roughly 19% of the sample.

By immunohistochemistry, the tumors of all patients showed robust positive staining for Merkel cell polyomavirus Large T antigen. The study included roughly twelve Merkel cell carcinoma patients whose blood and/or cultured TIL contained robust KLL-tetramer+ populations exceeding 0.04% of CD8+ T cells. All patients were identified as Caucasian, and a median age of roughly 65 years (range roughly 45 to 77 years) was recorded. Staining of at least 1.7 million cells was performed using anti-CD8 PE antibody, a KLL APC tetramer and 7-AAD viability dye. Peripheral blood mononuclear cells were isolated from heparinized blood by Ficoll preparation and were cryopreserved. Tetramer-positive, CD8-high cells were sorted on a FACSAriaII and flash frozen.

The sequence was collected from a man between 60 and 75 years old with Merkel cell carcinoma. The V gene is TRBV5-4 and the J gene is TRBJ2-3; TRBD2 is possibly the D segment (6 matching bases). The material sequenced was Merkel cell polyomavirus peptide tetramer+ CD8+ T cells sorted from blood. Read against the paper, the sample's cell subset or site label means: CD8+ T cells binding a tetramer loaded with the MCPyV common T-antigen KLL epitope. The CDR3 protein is CASSGTGGVDTQYF. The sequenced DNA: TGTGCCAGCAGCGGAACAGGAGGGGTAGATACGCAGTATTTT.